The rows below give T cell receptor beta chains drawn from one sample of a study of beta chain features in type 1 diabetes. Clones were sequenced by immunoSEQ multiplex PCR, and TCRdb holds only the in-frame ones, with some missing. The data show 500,000 to 800,000 clones, with around 12% seen just once and 0.095% to 0.15% held by the top ten. Material: naive CD4+ T cells from blood. These TCRs come from a man aged 30 to 45 with type 1 diabetes. The CDR3 runs from the conserved cysteine through the conserved F or W. Each record gives: V gene, J gene, D gene, clone size, CDR3 DNA, CDR3 protein. A D gene is named only where the DNA matches it firmly. Expanded clones are given a class, and other clones once, few, many or no size at all.

>TRBV29-1|TRBJ2-1|NA|NA
TGCAGCGTCTCTCGTCCGGTGGAGCAGTTCTTC
CSVSRPVEQFF
>TRBV6-1|TRBJ2-3|TRBD2|NA
TGTGCCAGCAGTGCGGGACTAGCGGGGCGCACAGATACGCAGTATTTT
CASSAGLAGRTDTQYF
>TRBV7-2|TRBJ2-7|TRBD2|few
TGTGCCAGCAGCCCTAGCGGGGTAGTGGGAAACGAGCAGTACTTC
CASSPSGVVGNEQYF
>TRBV15|TRBJ1-5|NA|NA
TGTGCCACCAGCAGGGATGGTGCGGTTCAGCCCCAGCATTTT
CATSRDGAVQPQHF
>TRBV7-2|TRBJ2-3|NA|few
TGTGCCAGCAGCTCCCCGGGCCGAGCGGATACGCAGTATTTT
CASSSPGRADTQYF
>TRBV27|TRBJ1-4|NA|few
TGTGCCAGCAGTTTGGAGACAGGAGGAAATGAAAAACTGTTTTTT
CASSLETGGNEKLFF
>TRBV11-2|TRBJ2-3|NA|few
TGTGCCAGCATCCTAGGGGCCCCGACAGGAGGAACAGATACGCAGTATTTT
CASILGAPTGGTDTQYF
>TRBV7-9|TRBJ1-4|NA|NA
TGTGCCAGCAGCTCCCCAGGGGTGGCGAAACAGGAAAAACTGTTTTTT
CASSSPGVAKQEKLFF
>TRBV7-9|TRBJ2-2|TRBD1|few
TGTGCCAGCAGCGTTGGACAGGGGGACACCGGGGAGCTGTTTTTT
CASSVGQGDTGELFF
>TRBV18|TRBJ1-2|TRBD1|few
TGTGCCAGCTCCCCTGCAGTAGACAGGGCAGGCTACACCTTC
CASSPAVDRAGYTF
>TRBV5-1|TRBJ2-7|NA|NA
TGCGCCAGCAATCCCCAGGGGACAAACTACGAGCAGTACTTC
CASNPQGTNYEQYF
>TRBV9|TRBJ2-7|TRBD2|NA
TGTGCCAGCAGCGTAGCTATGGGTAGCGGGGGCGCCTACGAGCAGTACTTC
CASSVAMGSGGAYEQYF
>TRBV6-5|TRBJ1-2|TRBD1|NA
TGTGCCAGCAGTTACGACGGGACAGTCTATGGCTACACCTTC
CASSYDGTVYGYTF
>TRBV4-3|TRBJ2-2|NA|NA
TGCGCCAGCAGCCAAGAATATCATTCTGCGAACACCGGGGAGCTGTTTTTT
CASSQEYHSANTGELFF
>TRBV2|TRBJ2-7|TRBD1|NA
TGTGCCAGCAGTTACCTGGGACAGGATTACGAGCAGTACTTC
CASSYLGQDYEQYF
>TRBV30|TRBJ2-7|TRBD1|few
TGTGCCTGGACTCCCGGGACAGGGTCCTACGAGCAGTACTTC
CAWTPGTGSYEQYF
>TRBV5-4|TRBJ2-1|TRBD2|NA
TGTGCCAGTATGAGCGGGGGAGAAGGGTACAATGAGCAGTTCTTC
CASMSGGEGYNEQFF
>TRBV6-5|TRBJ1-1|TRBD1|NA
TGTGCCAGCAGTTCTCAGGGGGACACTGAAGCTTTCTTT
CASSSQGDTEAFF
>TRBV14|TRBJ2-3|TRBD2|NA
TGTGCCAGCAGCCTCCTAGCGGGGCTCACAGATACGCAGTATTTT
CASSLLAGLTDTQYF
>TRBV25-1|TRBJ1-1|NA|few
TGTGCCAGCAGTGCCATGAACACTGAAGCTTTCTTT
CASSAMNTEAFF
>TRBV7-2|TRBJ1-5|NA|NA
TGTGCCAGCAGCGGAGGTCCAGGGACTCCAGTCGGCCAGCCCCAGCATTTT
CASSGGPGTPVGQPQHF
>TRBV20-1|TRBJ1-3|NA|NA
TGCAGTGCTAGCCAAGGAAACACCATATATTTT
CSASQGNTIYF
>TRBV19|TRBJ1-6|NA|NA
TGTGCCAGTAGTATTGGGCAGGGACGGTCTTCCTATAATTCACCCCTCCACTTT
CASSIGQGRSSYNSPLHF
>TRBV7-9|TRBJ2-3|NA|NA
TGTGCCAGGATAAGGGGACGAAGCACAGATACGCAGTATTTT
CARIRGRSTDTQYF
>TRBV2|TRBJ1-4|TRBD1|few
TGTGCCAGCGGGACAGACCGGAGTCGCGAAAAACTGTTTTTT
CASGTDRSREKLFF
>TRBV7-2|TRBJ2-7|NA|NA
TGTGCCAGCAGCTTAGCTTCTCGCTACGAGCAGTACTTC
CASSLASRYEQYF
>TRBV23-1|TRBJ2-2|NA|few
TGCGCCAGCAGTCTTGGCTTGAACACCGGGGAGCTGTTTTTT
CASSLGLNTGELFF
>TRBV5-6|TRBJ1-5|NA|few
TGTGCCAGCAGCTTCATGGGCAAAGAACAGCCCCAGCATTTT
CASSFMGKEQPQHF
>TRBV7-2|TRBJ1-6|NA|NA
TGTGCCAGCAGCCGTAGCTCCTATAATTCACCCCTCCACTTT
CASSRSSYNSPLHF
>TRBV15|TRBJ2-5|TRBD2|NA
TGTGCCACCAGCAGAGTCTTACTAGCGGGGGAGGCTTGGGAGACCCAGTACTTC
CATSRVLLAGEAWETQYF
>TRBV6-5|TRBJ1-4|NA|few
TGTGCCAGCAGTTACTCGTCATCTAGGGAAAAACTGTTTTTT
CASSYSSSREKLFF
>TRBV11-2|TRBJ2-2|NA|few
TGTGCCAGCAGCTTAGCTTCTAACACCGGGGAGCTGTTTTTT
CASSLASNTGELFF
>TRBV30|TRBJ1-2|NA|NA
TGTGCCTGGAGGCAAACCGAAGACAGGATCTGGAGCTACACCTTC
CAWRQTEDRIWSYTF
>TRBV6-5|TRBJ1-5|NA|NA
TGTGCCAGCAGCCAGGGGAGCAATCAGCCCCAGCATTTT
CASSQGSNQPQHF
>TRBV28|TRBJ1-3|NA|NA
TGTGCCAGCAGCCTAGATACGGTGGCTGGAAACACCATATATTTT
CASSLDTVAGNTIYF
>TRBV28|TRBJ2-7|NA|few
TGTGCCAGCAGTTCAGGGGACTCCTACGAGCAGTACTTC
CASSSGDSYEQYF
>TRBV27|TRBJ2-7|NA|NA
TGTGCCAGCAGTTTTTATCGACAGAACCACGAGCAGTACTTC
CASSFYRQNHEQYF
>TRBV5-1|TRBJ1-6|NA|NA
TGCGCCAGCAGCTTGCAATCAGGGATGGGGAATTCACCCCTCCACTTT
CASSLQSGMGNSPLHF
>TRBV29-1|TRBJ2-7|TRBD1|NA
TGCAGCGTTGGGGGGACAGGCCTCGGCGAGCAGTACTTC
CSVGGTGLGEQYF
>TRBV10-3|TRBJ2-3|TRBD1|few
TGTGCCATCAGTGAAGGACAGGGGACAGATACGCAGTATTTT
CAISEGQGTDTQYF
>TRBV29-1|TRBJ2-3|NA|NA
TGCTGCGTCCCACAGGGTCCTAGCACAGATACGCAGTATTTT
CCVPQGPSTDTQYF
>TRBV4-3|TRBJ2-7|NA|NA
TGCGCCAGCAGCCAAGGAGCTTATAACGAGCAGTACTTC
CASSQGAYNEQYF
>TRBV7-3|TRBJ2-6|NA|NA
TGTGCCAGCAGCTTGGGACGGGGCTCTGGGGCCAACGTCCTGACTTTC
CASSLGRGSGANVLTF